A single sample gave rise to the 31 T cell receptor beta chains below, sequenced in a study of blood T cell repertoires in COVID-19. Data came from immunoSEQ multiplex PCR; TCRdb stores just in-frame clones and leaves some out. The sample includes 200,000 to 250,000 clones, more than 80% seen only once; the top ten take less than 3.5%. The source material was peripheral blood. The receptors originated from a man younger than 45 with COVID-19, enrolled during active disease.

The chain uses TRBV20-1 and TRBJ2-3; tentative D call: TRBD1 (7 bases). Germline V gene sequence: CDR1 DFQATT, CDR2 SNEGSKA (reference sequence). Trimming took off 6 bases at V and 13 bases at J, with 17 bases between the two ends. The CDR3 length is 11 residues. CDR3 sequence: CSAPGGTVEYF. The DNA of the CDR3 is TGCAGTGCCCCAGGGGGGACAGTTGAGTATTTT.

V and J are TRBV4-3 and TRBJ1-4; TRBD1 agrees at 10 bases. From germline, CDR1 is LGHNA and CDR2 YSLEER. This CDR3 is 19 amino acids long. The trim removed 0 bases at V and 2 bases at J, leaving 9 bases unmatched. CDR3 nucleotides: TGCGCCAGCAGCCAAGACGCTCAGGGACAGGGGAACACTAATGAAAAACTGTTTTTT. Its translation: CASSQDAQGQGNTNEKLFF.

CDR3 DNA: TGTGCCAGCAGCTTGGGACAGAGAAGTGTTGGCTACACCTTC. As protein: CASSLGQRSVGYTF. The rearrangement links TRBV6-5 to TRBJ1-2; 7 bases fit TRBD1. Germline CDR1 MNHEY, CDR2 SVGAGI. V gave up 6 bases and J gave up 7 bases; unmatched junction bases: 11. The CDR3 loop spans 14 amino acids.

The gene calls are TRBV27 and TRBJ1-6, with D possibly matching TRBD1 (5 bases). Germline-derived CDR1 and CDR2 are MNHEY and SMNVEV (reference sequence). The CDR3 loop spans 13 amino acids. V gave up 3 bases and J gave up 11 bases, with 11 bases separating them. CDR3 protein: CASSFGEGTPLHF. In DNA, the CDR3 is TGTGCCAGCAGTTTCGGGGAGGGGACACCCCTCCACTTT.

The V call is TRBV7-9, the J call TRBJ1-2; D perhaps matches TRBD1 (6 bases). V lost 7 bases and J lost 1, with 13 bases in between. In germline, CDR1 is SEHNR, CDR2 FQNEAQ (reference sequence). The CDR3 has 14 amino acids. The CDR3 bases are TGTGCCAGCACCCTGGACAGCATTAACTATGGCTACACCTTC. Translation gives CASTLDSINYGYTF.

The chain has TRBV28 and TRBJ1-2; a possible D gene is TRBD1 (6 bases). The length of the CDR3 is 14 residues. Germline assignment: CDR1 MDHEN and CDR2 SYDVKM. The V gene lost 1 base and the J gene lost 5 bases, with 11 bases spanning the gap. The CDR3 nucleotides read TGTGCCAGCAGTTTATTTAACAGGGAATATGGCTACACCTTC. Its protein is CASSLFNREYGYTF.

This CDR3 is CASSSRDRGGSNQPQHF. The CDR3, as DNA: TGTGCCAGTAGTAGCCGGGACAGGGGTGGGAGCAATCAGCCCCAGCATTTT. This chain links TRBV19 with TRBJ1-5; 10 bases align to TRBD1. The CDR3 has 17 residues. From germline, CDR1 is LNHDA and CDR2 SQIVND (reference sequence). The ends lost 4 bases at V and 1 base at J; junction bases unmatched: 7.

About this clone: At one boundary the junction diverges from the germline segment, which might be a read error. J is TRBJ2-7 and V is TRBV2; TRBD2 might be the D (6 bases). This CDR3 has 12 amino acids. The V gene's germline CDR1 is SNHLY and CDR2 FYNNEI. For the CDR3, the DNA is TGTGCCAGCAGGAAGGGGACTGACCTTATAGGCTTC. This codes for CASRKGTDLIGF. The full variable domain, its missing parts supplied by reference TRBV2 and TRBJ2-7, is EPEVTQTPSHQVTQMGQEVILRCVPISNHLYFYWYRQILGQKVEFLVSFYNNEISEKSEIFDDQFSVERPDGSNFTLKIRSTKLEDSAMYFCASRKGTDLIGFGPGTRLTVT.

The chain joins TRBV10-3 to TRBJ2-5; 7 bases agree with TRBD1. Trimming cost V 0 bases and J 4 bases; bases outside gene matches: 5. This CDR3 contains 15 residues. Germline V CDR1 and CDR2: ENHRY, SYGVKD. CDR3 sequence reads: CAISESVQGRETQYF. The CDR3 region has the DNA TGTGCCATCAGTGAGTCGGTACAGGGGAGAGAGACCCAGTACTTC.

The chain recombines TRBV27 with TRBJ2-7; TRBD1 aligns across 9 bases. V trimming: 5 bases; J trimming: 6 bases; junction bases outside the gene matches: 5. The length of the CDR3 is 13 residues. Germline-derived CDR1 and CDR2 are MNHEY and SMNVEV (reference sequence). CDR3 sequence: CASSRRTGVEQYF. The CDR3 DNA reads as TGTGCCAGCAGTCGACGGACAGGGGTCGAGCAGTACTTC.

V is TRBV7-9 and J is TRBJ2-7; 9 bases are a match to TRBD1. The CDR3 covers 16 residues. J lost 2 bases, V lost 5 bases, and 10 bases had no gene match. Germline V gene sequence: CDR1 SEHNR, CDR2 FQNEAQ (reference sequence). CDR3 coding DNA: TGTGCCAGCAGCCCCCCCCGGGACAGGGCCCCCTACGAGCAGTACTTC. This translates into CASSPPRDRAPYEQYF. The full variable domain, with the rest looked up from reference TRBV7-9 and TRBJ2-7, is DTGVSQNPRHKITKRGQNVTFRCDPISEHNRLYWYRQTLGQGPEFLTYFQNEAQLEKSRLLSDRFSAERPKGSFSTLEIQRTEQGDSAMYLCASSPPRDRAPYEQYFGPGTRLTVT.

CDR3 nucleotides: TGTGCCAGCAGCGCCTCCGGGACTAGCACCTACGAGCAGTACTTC. It is translated as CASSASGTSTYEQYF. The rearrangement links TRBV9 to TRBJ2-7; 9 bases align to TRBD2. CDR1 and CDR2 (germline): SGDLS, YYNGEE. The CDR3 has 15 residues. Trimming took 3 bases from V and 2 from J; bases not matched to a gene: 6.

The chain carries TRBV7-3 and TRBJ2-2; the D gene is possibly TRBD1 (5 bases). With 5 bases removed from V and 0 bases from J, the gap between germline ends came to 10 bases. The CDR3 loop spans 15 amino acids. Germline-derived CDR1 and CDR2 are SGHTA and FQGTGA. The CDR3 loop reads CASSVRQTNTGELFF. In DNA form, the CDR3 reads TGTGCCAGCAGCGTTCGACAGACGAACACCGGGGAGCTGTTTTTT.

About this clone itself: The same CDR3 also results from other DNA sequences found in this sample. The chain joins TRBV10-3 to TRBJ2-7; unclear D gene. CDR3 length: 13 residues. Germline V gives CDR1 ENHRY, CDR2 SYGVKD. The V gene lost 3 bases and the J gene lost 0 bases, with 6 bases spanning the gap. CDR3 protein: CAISDSSSYEQYF. The CDR3 DNA is TGTGCCATCAGTGACTCCAGCTCCTACGAGCAGTACTTC.

This clone was counted at least ten times. The chain combines TRBV5-6 with TRBJ1-1; TRBD1 is a possible D gene (6 bases). Germline lookup yields CDR1 SGHDT and CDR2 YYEEEE. The CDR3 contains 15 residues. The V and J ends lost 2 bases and 0 bases respectively, with 11 bases between them. The CDR3 coding sequence is TGTGCCAGCAGCTTCAGGGGTCGGATGAACACTGAAGCTTTCTTT. It codes for CASSFRGRMNTEAFF. The whole variable domain, remainder taken from reference TRBV5-6 and TRBJ1-1, is DAGVTQSPTHLIKTRGQQVTLRCSPKSGHDTVSWYQQALGQGPQFIFQYYEEEERQRGNFPDRFSGHQFPNYSSELNVNALLLGDSALYLCASSFRGRMNTEAFFGQGTRLTVV.

The gene calls are TRBV25-1 and TRBJ1-1; D not certain. Germline CDR1 is MGHDK and CDR2 is SYGVNS. Trimming pared 4 bases from V and 5 bases from J, leaving 17 bases between. There are 15 residues in the CDR3. CDR3 DNA: TGTGCCAGCAGTGGAACCGGAGGGTCCTATACTGAAGCTTTCTTT. It is translated as CASSGTGGSYTEAFF.

The chain carries TRBV2 and TRBJ2-1, with 7 bases aligning to TRBD2. After removal of 7 bases from V and 3 bases from J, the junction contained 3 bases not matched to a gene. Germline CDR1 reads SNHLY; CDR2 reads FYNNEI. The CDR3 has 13 amino acids. CDR3 in DNA: TGTGCCAGCAATGCGGGAGTCTACAATGAGCAGTTCTTC. Protein product: CASNAGVYNEQFF. Combining the CDR3 with reference TRBV2 and TRBJ2-1 gives the whole variable domain EPEVTQTPSHQVTQMGQEVILRCVPISNHLYFYWYRQILGQKVEFLVSFYNNEISEKSEIFDDQFSVERPDGSNFTLKIRSTKLEDSAMYFCASNAGVYNEQFFGPGTRLTVL.

The chain links TRBV15 to TRBJ2-3; 10 bases match TRBD2. Unmatched junction bases numbered 11, after V lost 4 bases and J lost 4 bases. The CDR3 covers 17 residues. Germline CDR1 is LNHNV and CDR2 is YYDKDF (reference sequence). The CDR3 sequence: CATSKSWASGRADTQYF. DNA for the CDR3: TGTGCCACCAGCAAGAGTTGGGCTAGCGGGAGAGCAGATACGCAGTATTTT.

This chain connects TRBV28 to TRBJ2-1, with TRBD1 identical over 9 bases. The CDR3 runs 15 residues. Germline V lookup: CDR1 MDHEN, CDR2 SYDVKM. J gave up 7 bases and V 6 bases, and 10 bases lay outside the gene matches. The CDR3 nucleotides are TGTGCCAGCAGATCCCGGGACAGGGTGTGGAATGAGCAGTTCTTC. Its protein product is CASRSRDRVWNEQFF.

The chain links TRBV28 to TRBJ2-4; TRBD2 might be the D (6 bases). From germline, CDR1 is MDHEN and CDR2 SYDVKM. The CDR3 length is 18 residues. V dropped 2 bases and J dropped 0 bases, with 17 bases sitting between them. The CDR3 reads CASSLSVAGPLAKNIQYF. The CDR3 DNA follows: TGTGCCAGCAGTTTAAGCGTTGCGGGGCCCCTAGCCAAAAACATTCAGTACTTC.

The chain employs TRBV20-1 and TRBJ1-5; D is unresolved. Trimming removed 3 bases from V and 7 bases from J, with 4 bases in between. CDR3 length equals 10 residues. The V gene's germline CDR1 is DFQATT and CDR2 SNEGSKA (reference sequence). Here the CDR3 reads CSARRQPQHF. CDR3 bases: TGCAGTGCTAGGCGCCAGCCCCAGCATTTT.

The chain couples TRBV7-2 to TRBJ2-1; tentatively, D is TRBD2 (5 bases). The germline gives CDR1 SGHTA, CDR2 FQGNSA. V was pared by 2 bases and J by 7 bases, with 15 bases between. The CDR3 consists of 15 residues. CDR3 DNA sequence: TGTGCCAGCAGCTTATTAGGGCGGGCCTGGAATGAGCAGTTCTTC. This sequence encodes CASSLLGRAWNEQFF.

V gene TRBV18 combines with J gene TRBJ1-2; D is possibly TRBD1 (5 bases). Looked up from germline, CDR1 is KGHSH and CDR2 is LQKENI. With 4 bases removed from V and 3 bases from J, the gap between germline ends came to 15 bases. CDR3 size: 15 residues. The CDR3 coding sequence is TGTGCCAGCTCACTAGGGGTGACTGGGGACTATGGCTACACCTTC. It codes for CASSLGVTGDYGYTF.

CDR3 bases: TGTGCCAGCAGCTTAGCGGGAGTTAACATTCAGTACTTC. Translated: CASSLAGVNIQYF. The genes are TRBV7-2 and TRBJ2-4, with a tentative D call TRBD2 (5 bases). V dropped 0 bases and J dropped 7 bases, with 7 bases sitting between them. Germline CDR1 is SGHTA and CDR2 is FQGNSA. The CDR3 totals 13 residues.

This chain uses TRBV3-1 (or the pseudogene TRBV3-2) with TRBJ1-5, with D uncertain. CDR1 is LGHDT, CDR2 YNNKEL, per germline (reference sequence). V dropped 0 bases and J dropped 0 bases, with 21 bases sitting between them. This CDR3 comprises 20 residues. The CDR3 reads CASSQDQRRSPLYSNQPQHF. DNA of the CDR3: TGTGCCAGCAGCCAAGATCAGAGGCGGTCCCCGCTTTATAGCAATCAGCCCCAGCATTTT.

The chain joins TRBV7-9 to TRBJ2-5; possible D gene TRBD2, 6 bases. The length of the CDR3 is 13 residues. V lost 5 bases and J lost 3, with 10 bases in between. Germline lookup yields CDR1 SEHNR and CDR2 FQNEAQ (reference sequence). CDR3 sequence (DNA): TGTGCCAGCAGCCGACGGAGGGAAGAGACCCAGTACTTC. It encodes CASSRRREETQYF.

The chain carries TRBV4-3 and TRBJ2-7, with unresolved D. The V gene's germline CDR1 is LGHNA and CDR2 YSLEER. Trimming removed 0 bases at V and 0 bases at J, with 9 bases between. The CDR3 loop spans 15 amino acids. CDR3 bases: TGCGCCAGCAGCCAAGACCACAGAAGCTCCTACGAGCAGTACTTC. It specifies CASSQDHRSSYEQYF.

This chain connects TRBV4-3 to TRBJ1-1, with D unresolved. Trimming left V 4 bases short and J 2 bases short, with 8 bases between. The length of the CDR3 is 13 residues. The germline V gene has CDR1 LGHNA and CDR2 YSLEER. The CDR3 sequence: CASSLRHNTEAFF. CDR3 coding DNA: TGCGCCAGCAGCCTGAGGCATAACACTGAAGCTTTCTTT.

This chain links TRBV19 with TRBJ1-2; the D is unclear. The CDR3 runs 13 residues. The V end lost 2 bases, the J end lost 7 bases, and 11 bases lay between the germline ends. Germline V gene sequence: CDR1 LNHDA, CDR2 SQIVND (reference sequence). CDR3 amino acids: CASSITGARGYTF. CDR3 sequence (DNA): TGTGCCAGTAGTATAACTGGAGCCCGTGGCTACACCTTC.

This chain joins TRBV6-6 and TRBJ1-3; D is undetermined. V gave up 5 bases and J gave up 0 bases, with 17 bases separating them. This CDR3 is 17 amino acids long. Germline CDR1 MNHNY, CDR2 SVGAGI (reference sequence). The CDR3 DNA is TGTGCCAGCAGTCGATCTTTCGCGGCTGACTCTGGAAACACCATATATTTT. It encodes CASSRSFAADSGNTIYF.

This rearrangement joins TRBV7-3 to TRBJ2-7, with TRBD2 matching over 13 bases. The trim removed 4 bases at V and 4 bases at J, leaving 4 bases unmatched. The germline V gene encodes CDR1 SGHTA and CDR2 FQGTGA. This CDR3 comprises 15 residues. The CDR3 loop is CASSSGTSGDYEQYF. CDR3 nucleotides: TGTGCCAGCAGCTCGGGGACTAGCGGGGATTACGAGCAGTACTTC.